This T cell receptor (beta chain) was obtained from a study of long-term antiretroviral therapy in people with HIV. Broader study findings: Upon ART, diversity increased but remained lower than transplant donor controls. Pre-ART clonal expansion yielded clones that dominated the repertoire at all time points.

All participants with HIV were treated in the United States. The immunoSEQ assay was v3.0, run at survey level. This table comes from immunoSEQ multiplex PCR, and its TCRdb copy is limited to in-frame clones, with some not included. The repertoire has 39,000 or so clones, approximately 80% of them found once; the top ten carry roughly 6.1%. V lost 3 bases, J lost 7 bases, and 8 bases stayed unmatched. Germline V gene lookup returns CDR1 LNHNV and CDR2 YYDKDF (reference sequence). This CDR3 has 15 residues. To note about this clone: Its antigen remains unidentified.

V gene TRBV15 combines with J gene TRBJ1-4; 7 bases are shared with TRBD1. The sequence derives from a man aged 18 to 30 with HIV. Sequencing used unsorted PBMCs, obtained 0.6 years after starting antiretroviral therapy. The CDR3 spells CATSREQGLGEKLFF. CDR3 nucleotide sequence: TGTGCCACCAGCAGGGAACAGGGGTTGGGTGAAAAACTGTTTTTT.